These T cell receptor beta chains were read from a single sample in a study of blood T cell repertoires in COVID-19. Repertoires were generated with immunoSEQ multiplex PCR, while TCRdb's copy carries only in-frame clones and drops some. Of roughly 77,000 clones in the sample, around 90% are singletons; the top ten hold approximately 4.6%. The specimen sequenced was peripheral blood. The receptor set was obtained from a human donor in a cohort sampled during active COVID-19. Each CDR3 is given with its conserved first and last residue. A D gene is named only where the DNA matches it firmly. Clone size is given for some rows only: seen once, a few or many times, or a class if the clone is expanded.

CASSPAGLGTDTQYF TGTGCCAGCAGCCCCGCAGGGTTGGGCACAGATACGCAGTATTTT TRBJ2-3 TRBV16 . few
CASSDPRDRGILRATNEKLFF TGTGCCAGCAGTGACCCCCGGGACAGGGGGATCCTGAGGGCAACTAATGAAAAACTGTTTTTT TRBJ1-4 TRBV6-4 TRBD1 .
CASRHWAKNEKLFF TGTGCCAGCAGACACTGGGCTAAGAACGAAAAACTGTTTTTT TRBJ1-4 TRBV28 . .
CASSAQGFGYTF TGTGCCAGCAGCGCACAGGGATTTGGCTACACCTTC TRBJ1-2 TRBV5-4 . .
CASSLDPGLAGVETQYF TGTGCCAGCAGCTTAGACCCGGGACTAGCGGGAGTGGAGACCCAGTACTTC TRBJ2-5 TRBV11-2 TRBD2 .
CASSSGNTDTQYF TGTGCCAGCAGTAGCGGGAACACAGATACGCAGTATTTT TRBJ2-3 TRBV2 TRBD2 .
CASSQDQTGVGQPQHF TGTGCCAGCAGCCAAGATCAGACAGGGGTGGGTCAGCCCCAGCATTTT TRBJ1-5 TRBV4-2 TRBD1 .
CASSSVQGGEQYF TGTGCCAGCAGTTCGGTACAGGGTGGGGAGCAGTACTTC TRBJ2-7 TRBV12-3/TRBV12-4 . .
CASSLGLRIYEQYF TGCGCCAGCAGCTTGGGTCTGAGGATTTACGAGCAGTACTTC TRBJ2-7 TRBV5-1 . .
CARSLEGTESYEQYF TGTGCCAGAAGCTTGGAAGGGACTGAATCCTACGAGCAGTACTTC TRBJ2-7 TRBV5-3 . .
CASSGLGREQYF TGTGCCAGCAGTGGATTGGGGCGCGAGCAGTACTTC TRBJ2-7 TRBV25-1 . .
CASSRPEGGRTYNSPLHF TGCGCCAGCAGTCGACCCGAGGGAGGGAGAACCTATAATTCACCCCTCCACTTT TRBJ1-6 TRBV23-1 . .